The 13 T cell receptor beta chains given below trace back to one sample, sequenced in a study of blood T cell repertoires in COVID-19. The assay was immunoSEQ multiplex PCR, and TCRdb's table has in-frame clones only and misses some. There are fewer than 250,000 clones in the sample; around 80% occur only once, and more than 5.5% lies in the top ten. What was sequenced was peripheral blood. These receptor sequences come from a human donor in a cohort sampled during active COVID-19.

In its sample, this clone was seen many times. Here the CDR3 DNA reads TGTGCCAGTACCTTGACAGGGGAGAACTATGGCTACACCTTC. Translating it yields CASTLTGENYGYTF. This rearrangement joins TRBV19 to TRBJ1-2, with TRBD1 identical over 8 bases. The germline gives CDR1 LNHDA, CDR2 SQIVND (reference sequence). This CDR3 contains 14 residues. V lost 7 bases to trimming and J lost 2 bases; unmatched junction nucleotides: 6.

The DNA of the CDR3 is TGTGCCAGCAGCCCGGCCTCGGGGGGAGCTTTCTTT. Translation gives CASSPASGGAFF. The chain couples TRBV3-1 (or the pseudogene TRBV3-2) to TRBJ1-1; a possible D gene is TRBD1 (5 bases). Germline CDR1 is LGHDT and CDR2 is YNNKEL (reference sequence). There are 12 residues in the CDR3. Trimming removed 4 bases from V and 10 bases from J, with 13 bases in between.

The CDR3, as DNA: TGTGCCAGCAGTTACTCTCCGGGTAACTATGGCTACACCTTC. Its translation: CASSYSPGNYGYTF. V usage is TRBV6-6 and J usage is TRBJ1-2; the D is unclear. The V gene lost 0 bases and the J gene lost 1 base, with 6 bases spanning the gap. The CDR3 is 14 residues long. Per the germline V gene, CDR1 is MNHNY and CDR2 is SVGAGI (reference sequence).

The genes are TRBV29-1 and TRBJ2-7, with 11 bases identical to TRBD2. The CDR3 is 13 residues long. CDR1 and CDR2 (germline): SQVTM, ANQGSEA. V lost 7 bases to trimming and J lost 0 bases; unmatched junction nucleotides: 2. The CDR3 bases are TGCAGCGCTAGCGGGAGGTCCTCCTACGAGCAGTACTTC. As protein: CSASGRSSYEQYF.

The chain links TRBV11-2 to TRBJ2-1; D possibly corresponds to TRBD2 (5 bases). The CDR3 runs to 14 residues. Looked up from germline, CDR1 is SGHAT and CDR2 is FQNNGV. V lost 3 bases and J lost 5, with 11 bases in between. The CDR3 sequence is CASSFGLADNEQFF. In nucleotides, the CDR3 is TGTGCCAGCAGCTTTGGGCTAGCCGACAATGAGCAGTTCTTC.

This rearrangement joins TRBV5-1 to TRBJ2-2; possibly TRBD1 for D (7 bases). This CDR3 has 15 residues. The germline V gene encodes CDR1 SGHRS and CDR2 YFSETQ. V was clipped by 2 bases and J by 5 bases, with 13 bases between them. The CDR3 bases are TGCGCCAGCAGCTTTGCTCAGGGGGGAACCGGGGAGCTGTTTTTT. Its translation is CASSFAQGGTGELFF.

This chain links TRBV3-1 (or the pseudogene TRBV3-2) with TRBJ2-7, with D possibly matching TRBD1 (6 bases). This CDR3 spans 11 amino acids. V lost 5 bases to trimming and J lost 9 bases, with 11 bases between them. Germline CDR1 is LGHDT and CDR2 is YNNKEL (reference sequence). CDR3 loop: CASSSGDGQYF. CDR3 nucleotides: TGTGCCAGCAGCTCAGGGGACGGGCAGTACTTC.

The rearrangement joins TRBV6-5 to TRBJ2-5; 15 bases agree with TRBD2. This CDR3 contains 15 residues. V gave up 6 bases and J gave up 2 bases; unmatched junction bases: 1. Looked up from germline, CDR1 is MNHEY and CDR2 is SVGAGI. The CDR3 DNA follows: TGTGCCAGCAGCGGACTAGCGGGGGGGCAAGAGACCCAGTACTTC. It is translated as CASSGLAGGQETQYF.

This clone was seen only once. This chain connects TRBV19 to TRBJ2-1; 11 bases agree with TRBD1. Trimming cost V 4 bases and J 3 bases; bases outside gene matches: 11. Germline CDR1 LNHDA, CDR2 SQIVND (reference sequence). This CDR3 spans 18 amino acids. In DNA, the CDR3 is TGTGCCAGTAGTACCAGTAGGGCCGGGACAGGGGGCTACAATGAGCAGTTCTTC. Protein: CASSTSRAGTGGYNEQFF.

The chain couples TRBV19 to TRBJ2-7, with no clear D. Germline CDR1 reads LNHDA; CDR2 reads SQIVND (reference sequence). Trimming left V 3 bases short and J 0 bases short, with 9 bases between. The length of the CDR3 is 14 residues. The CDR3 nucleotides read TGTGCCAGTAGTATTACAGAGAGCTCCTACGAGCAGTACTTC. Amino acid sequence: CASSITESSYEQYF.

This chain joins TRBV30 and TRBJ2-6, with D perhaps matching TRBD2 (5 bases). With 2 bases removed from V and 0 bases from J, the gap between germline ends came to 5 bases. This CDR3 comprises 14 residues. The germline V gene has CDR1 GTSNPN and CDR2 SVGIG (reference sequence). CDR3 residues: CAWSRDSGANVLTF. CDR3 coding DNA: TGTGCCTGGAGTCGGGACTCTGGGGCCAACGTCCTGACTTTC.

The V and J genes are TRBV28 and TRBJ2-1, with 8 bases that match TRBD2. The CDR3 sequence is 15 residues long. Germline-derived CDR1 and CDR2 are MDHEN and SYDVKM. Unmatched junction bases numbered 10, after V lost 6 bases and J lost 6 bases. The CDR3 sequence is CASSRLAMSTNEQFF. CDR3 nucleotides: TGTGCCAGCAGCCGACTAGCGATGTCCACCAATGAGCAGTTCTTC.

This chain connects TRBV6-6 to TRBJ2-3; 8 nucleotides align to TRBD1. CDR3 length: 16 amino acids. CDR1 and CDR2 from the germline V gene are MNHNY and SVGAGI (reference sequence). Trimming cost V 6 bases and J 6 bases; bases outside gene matches: 14. The CDR3 protein is CASSQPWTGKSDTQYF. DNA for the CDR3: TGTGCCAGCAGCCAGCCTTGGACAGGGAAATCGGATACGCAGTATTTT.